Below are 10 T cell receptor beta chains sequenced from a single sample in a study of T cell repertoires in cytomegalovirus infection. The antigens these receptors bind are not known. Each CDR3 protein gets one entry after TCRdb re-called the reads with MiXCR. This table holds about 830,000 distinct CDR3 sequences, over 25% found once. This material consisted of cultured CD8+ T cells from PBMCs, taken from culture after CMV antigen stimulation. Source of these receptors: a human donor in good health (CMV status not recorded). Some clones in this sample may be carry-over from other donors' samples.

The CDR3 spells CASSLALPGSNQPQHF. CDR3 nucleotides: TGTGCCAGCAGCTTAGCGTTGCCAGGGAGCAATCAGCCCCAGCATTTT. The rearrangement joins TRBV7-9 to TRBJ1-5; a possible D gene is TRBD1 (5 bases). CDR1 is SEHNR and CDR2 is FQNEAQ in the germline V gene (reference sequence). The V gene lost 0 bases and the J gene lost 1 base, with 10 bases spanning the gap. CDR3 length equals 16 residues.

The V call is TRBV18, the J call TRBJ1-1; D is unclear. The CDR3 loop spans 16 amino acids. V dropped 3 bases and J dropped 0 bases, with 14 bases sitting between them. Germline V gene data show CDR1 as KGHSH and CDR2 as LQKENI. The CDR3 loop is CASSPTREIMNTEAFF. In nucleotides, the CDR3 is TGTGCCAGCTCACCCACGCGGGAGATCATGAACACTGAAGCTTTCTTT.

The V and J genes are TRBV10-3 and TRBJ2-7; D remains unclear. CDR1 is ENHRY and CDR2 is SYGVKD in the germline V gene. This CDR3 contains 15 residues. V was shortened by 4 bases and J by 2 bases, with 15 bases between the two germline ends. DNA of the CDR3: TGTGCCATCAGTGGAACACTAACGCCCCCCTACGAGCAGTACTTC. It specifies CAISGTLTPPYEQYF.

This clonotype came up a few times. This chain links TRBV4-1 with TRBJ2-7; possible D gene TRBD1, 5 bases. CDR1 and CDR2 (germline): MGHRA, YSYEKL. The CDR3 has 12 amino acids. Trimming left V 0 bases short and J 7 bases short, with 7 bases between. CDR3 DNA: TGCGCCAGCAGCCAAGACCCAGGGGAGCAGTACTTC. This gives the protein CASSQDPGEQYF.

This clonotype was seen ten or more times. The rearrangement links TRBV7-2 to TRBJ1-1, with D tentatively TRBD1 (5 bases). V lost 6 bases and J 0 bases, leaving 14 bases between the germline ends. CDR3 size: 15 residues. Germline CDR1 SGHTA, CDR2 FQGNSA. The CDR3 reads CASSSGLGMNTEAFF. The CDR3 DNA is TGTGCCAGCAGTTCAGGGTTGGGAATGAACACTGAAGCTTTCTTT.

This rearrangement joins TRBV6-1 to TRBJ1-2; the D gene is possibly TRBD1 (5 bases). Per the germline V gene, CDR1 is MNHNS and CDR2 is SASEGT. V lost 0 bases, J lost 0 bases, and 20 bases lay in between. This CDR3 contains 19 residues. CDR3 in DNA: TGTGCCAGCAGTGAAGCACAGACAGAGGCACTTATAGCTAACTATGGCTACACCTTC. Protein sequence: CASSEAQTEALIANYGYTF.

This chain connects TRBV12-3 or TRBV12-4 to TRBJ1-5; D unresolved. The CDR3 runs to 14 residues. V lost 5 bases and J 2 bases, leaving 10 bases between the germline ends. The CDR3 nucleotides read TGTGCCAGCAGTCCAGGTTACGGCAATCAGCCCCAGCATTTT. Its protein product is CASSPGYGNQPQHF.

The V call is TRBV7-8, the J call TRBJ2-3; 7 bases are a match to TRBD1. The V gene end was trimmed by 1 base and the J gene end by 4 bases; junction bases not matched to a gene: 5. Germline lookup yields CDR1 SGHVS and CDR2 FQNEAQ. This CDR3 has 15 amino acids. The CDR3 DNA reads as TGTGCCAGCAGCTTAGAGAGGGGGCTCCCAGATACGCAGTATTTT. Amino acid sequence: CASSLERGLPDTQYF. Using reference TRBV7-8 and TRBJ2-3 for the parts outside the CDR3, the full variable domain is GAGVSQSPRYKVAKRGQDVALRCDPISGHVSLFWYQQALGQGPEFLTYFQNEAQLDKSGLPSDRFFAERPEGSVSTLKIQRTQQEDSAVYLCASSLERGLPDTQYFGPGTRLTVL.

The chain links TRBV2 to TRBJ2-7, with D uncertain. The CDR3 length is 12 residues. V gave up 3 bases and J gave up 5 bases, with 8 bases separating them. CDR1 and CDR2 from the germline V gene are SNHLY and FYNNEI. The CDR3, as DNA: TGTGCCAGCAGTGACAGTCCCCACGAGCAGTACTTC. Translated, it gives CASSDSPHEQYF.

Comments on this clonotype: Its ends do not fully match the called genes, so a read error is possible. The chain couples TRBV18 to TRBJ1-5; a possible D gene is TRBD1 (5 bases). Germline V gene lookup returns CDR1 KGHSH and CDR2 LQKENI. The CDR3 is 16 residues long. The CDR3 DNA reads TGTGTCAGCTCACTACTGTACCGGGACAGCAATCAGCCCCAGCATTTT. Amino acids: CVSSLLYRDSNQPQHF.